A single sample is the source of the 27 T cell receptor beta chains below, sequenced in a study of blood T cell repertoires in COVID-19. Repertoires were generated with immunoSEQ multiplex PCR, while TCRdb's copy carries only in-frame clones and drops some. The repertoire holds roughly 280,000 clones, about 88% seen once, with 1.5% to 2% in the top ten. Sequenced: peripheral blood. The receptors were gathered from a man aged 30-40 years with active or convalescent COVID-19.

CDR3: CASSPWGRGSNQPQHF. In DNA form, the CDR3 reads TGTGCCAGTAGTCCTTGGGGCAGGGGGAGCAATCAGCCCCAGCATTTT. The rearrangement joins TRBV19 to TRBJ1-5; 7 bases agree with TRBD1. The germline CDR1 and CDR2 sequences are LNHDA and SQIVND (reference sequence). The CDR3 runs to 16 residues. V shed 5 bases, J shed 1 base, and the junction held 8 bases outside the gene matches.

This chain links TRBV6-5 with TRBJ2-3; 9 bases are a match to TRBD1. The J segment lost 14 bases and the V segment lost 6 bases, leaving 9 bases of the junction unmatched. The germline gives CDR1 MNHEY, CDR2 SVGAGI. The CDR3 is 12 residues long. The CDR3 coding sequence is TGTGCCAGCAGACCAGGGGACAGGGCATTGTATTTT. Translating it yields CASRPGDRALYF.

CDR3 protein: CATSDTGYNEQFF. In DNA form, the CDR3 reads TGTGCCACCAGTGATACAGGATACAATGAGCAGTTCTTC. The V and J genes are TRBV24-1 and TRBJ2-1, with D perhaps matching TRBD1 (5 bases). The CDR3 is made up of 13 amino acids. Trimming stripped 3 bases from V and 4 bases from J, with 6 bases between. CDR1 is KGHDR, CDR2 SFDVKD, per germline.

CDR3 nucleotides: TGTGCCAGCAGCGTAGACACGGGACAGGCTAACTATGGCTACACCTTC. As protein: CASSVDTGQANYGYTF. The chain carries TRBV9 and TRBJ1-2; 8 positions match TRBD1. The germline V gene has CDR1 SGDLS and CDR2 YYNGEE. The CDR3 spans 16 residues. V lost 0 bases to trimming and J lost 0 bases; unmatched junction nucleotides: 4.

The J gene is TRBJ2-7, the V gene TRBV4-2, with a possible D match to TRBD1 (5 bases). Trimming took 0 bases from V and 2 from J, leaving 17 bases between them. Germline lookup yields CDR1 LGHNA and CDR2 YNFKEQ. The CDR3 has 17 amino acids. This CDR3 is CASSQEWRQGRTYEQYF. As DNA, the CDR3 is TGTGCCAGCAGCCAAGAGTGGCGGCAGGGCCGTACCTACGAGCAGTACTTC.

A remark on this clone: Other DNA sequences from this sample encode an identical CDR3 as well. The V gene is TRBV6-5, the J gene TRBJ2-7; 12 bases align to TRBD2. Losses at the gene ends were 7 bases for V and 2 bases for J; bases not matched to a gene: 3. Germline V lookup: CDR1 MNHEY, CDR2 SVGAGI. The CDR3 covers 14 residues. CDR3 sequence: CASTGLAGPYEQYF. The DNA for the CDR3 is TGTGCCAGCACCGGACTAGCGGGGCCCTACGAGCAGTACTTC.

The chain joins TRBV30 to TRBJ2-7, with D unresolved. The CDR3 runs to 13 residues. CDR1 GTSNPN and CDR2 SVGIG come from the germline V gene (reference sequence). V lost 3 bases, J lost 5 bases, and 14 bases lay in between. CDR3 nucleotide sequence: TGTGCCTGGAGCGAATCCAGTTCCCACGAGCAGTACTTC. Encoded protein: CAWSESSSHEQYF. Complete variable domain (other parts from reference TRBV30 and TRBJ2-7): SQTIHQWPATLVQPVGSPLSLECTVEGTSNPNLYWYRQAAGRGLQLLFYSVGIGQISSEVPQNLSASRPQDRQFILSSKKLLLSDSGFYLCAWSESSSHEQYFGPGTRLTVT.

The V gene is TRBV7-9, the J gene TRBJ1-2; TRBD1 is a possible D gene (5 bases). This CDR3 comprises 17 residues. V lost 6 bases, J lost 7 bases, and 27 bases lay in between. Germline CDR1 reads SEHNR; CDR2 reads FQNEAQ (reference sequence). The CDR3 region has the DNA TGTGCCAGCAGTTCCACCCGGAACGGCAGGGAATACGGTGGCTACACCTTC. Protein: CASSSTRNGREYGGYTF.

CDR3 loop: CASSHTTGNTEAFF. As DNA, the CDR3 is TGTGCCAGCAGCCACACGACAGGGAACACTGAAGCTTTCTTT. The chain has TRBV3-1 (or the pseudogene TRBV3-2) and TRBJ1-1, with D possibly TRBD1 on 6 matching bases. Germline V CDR1 and CDR2: LGHDT, YNNKEL (reference sequence). This CDR3 has 14 residues. The V and J ends lost 3 bases and 1 base respectively, with 9 bases between them.

The V call is TRBV9, the J call TRBJ1-1; D remains ambiguous. The germline V gene encodes CDR1 SGDLS and CDR2 YYNGEE. Trimming removed 0 bases from V and 4 bases from J, with 13 bases in between. The length of the CDR3 is 15 residues. The CDR3 region has the DNA TGTGCCAGCAGCGTAGAACTGGGAGAGACCACTGAAGCTTTCTTT. It is translated as CASSVELGETTEAFF.

The chain has TRBV7-9 and TRBJ2-2, with D maybe TRBD2 (5 bases). Trimming pared 7 bases from V and 0 bases from J, leaving 12 bases between. Germline-derived CDR1 and CDR2 are SEHNR and FQNEAQ (reference sequence). CDR3 length equals 15 residues. The CDR3 sequence is CASTPRGSNTGELFF. In DNA form, the CDR3 reads TGTGCCAGCACCCCCCGGGGATCGAACACCGGGGAGCTGTTTTTT.

This clone has ten or more counts. This chain uses TRBV10-1 with TRBJ2-2; 9 nucleotides agree with TRBD1. The germline gives CDR1 WNHNN, CDR2 SYGVQD (reference sequence). This CDR3 has 16 amino acids. V lost 1 base and J lost 5; bases outside the gene matches: 5. The CDR3 here is CASSEYGQGKTGELFF. Here the CDR3 DNA reads TGCGCCAGCAGTGAGTATGGACAGGGGAAGACCGGGGAGCTGTTTTTT.

The V call is TRBV5-4, the J call TRBJ1-2, with D perhaps matching TRBD1 (6 bases). From germline, CDR1 is SGHNT and CDR2 YYREEE (reference sequence). The V end was cut by 4 bases, the J end by 4 bases, with 11 bases between. This CDR3 spans 13 amino acids. This CDR3 reads CASSQETGYGYTF. The CDR3 nucleotides read TGTGCCAGCAGCCAAGAGACAGGCTATGGCTACACCTTC.

The chain links TRBV30 to TRBJ1-1; maybe TRBD1 (5 bases). The germline V gene has CDR1 GTSNPN and CDR2 SVGIG (reference sequence). V dropped 0 bases and J dropped 3 bases, with 11 bases sitting between them. The CDR3 extends over 14 amino acids. CDR3 residues: CAWSVTGQHTEAFF. CDR3 DNA: TGTGCCTGGAGTGTAACAGGTCAGCACACTGAAGCTTTCTTT.

This chain connects TRBV6-5 to TRBJ2-7; 10 nucleotides agree with TRBD1. This CDR3 has 14 residues. The V gene's germline CDR1 is MNHEY and CDR2 SVGAGI. J lost 4 bases, V lost 9 bases, and 9 bases had no gene match. CDR3 residues: CASKSGQGFYEQYF. In nucleotides, the CDR3 is TGTGCCAGTAAGTCGGGACAGGGGTTTTACGAGCAGTACTTC.

This chain uses TRBV6-5 with TRBJ2-7; weak D call: TRBD2 (5 bases). The CDR3 spans 16 residues. V lost 0 bases to trimming and J lost 1 base, with 13 bases between them. CDR1 MNHEY and CDR2 SVGAGI come from the germline V gene. Here the CDR3 reads CASSYSRAGPSYEQYF. Here the CDR3 DNA reads TGTGCCAGCAGTTACTCGAGGGCAGGCCCTTCCTACGAGCAGTACTTC.

The V call is TRBV3-1 (or the pseudogene TRBV3-2), the J call TRBJ2-6; D gene unclear. Germline assignment: CDR1 LGHDT and CDR2 YNNKEL (reference sequence). The CDR3 totals 15 residues. Trimming took off 0 bases at V and 2 bases at J, with 5 bases between the two ends. The CDR3 loop is CASSQDQTGANVLTF. The CDR3 DNA reads as TGTGCCAGCAGCCAAGACCAGACTGGGGCCAACGTCCTGACTTTC.

This clone was counted a few times. The chain links TRBV6-5 to TRBJ1-2; a weak D match, TRBD1 (5 bases). This CDR3 has 13 residues. Trimming stripped 7 bases from V and 2 bases from J, with 11 bases between. Germline values: CDR1 MNHEY, CDR2 SVGAGI. The chain's CDR3 is CASKVRANYGYTF. The CDR3 bases are TGTGCCAGCAAGGTCAGGGCCAACTATGGCTACACCTTC.

The gene calls are TRBV11-3 and TRBJ1-6; D call uncertain. V was shortened by 5 bases and J by 9 bases, with 11 bases between the two germline ends. The germline V gene encodes CDR1 SGHNT and CDR2 YENEEA. There are 13 residues in the CDR3. The CDR3: CASSTAHGSPLHF. In DNA form, the CDR3 reads TGTGCCAGCAGCACAGCCCATGGTTCACCCCTCCACTTT.

This chain joins TRBV5-1 and TRBJ2-7; possibly TRBD1 for D (5 bases). Trimming removed 6 bases at V and 0 bases at J, with 13 bases between. Germline V gives CDR1 SGHRS, CDR2 YFSETQ. CDR3 size: 14 residues. The CDR3 DNA sequence: TGCGCCAGCACCCCCCGGACACCCTCCTACGAGCAGTACTTC. As protein: CASTPRTPSYEQYF.

This clone was found once. The chain joins TRBV7-8 to TRBJ1-2; 7 bases are shared with TRBD1. The germline gives CDR1 SGHVS, CDR2 FQNEAQ. V lost 5 bases, J lost 8 bases, and 8 bases stayed unmatched. CDR3 length: 13 residues. For the CDR3, the DNA is TGTGCCAGCAGCCAGGAGGGGGCTTGGGGCTACACCTTC. Its translation: CASSQEGAWGYTF.

The chain has TRBV11-2 and TRBJ1-1, with 9 bases that match TRBD1. The V gene end was trimmed by 6 bases and the J gene end by 5 bases; junction bases not matched to a gene: 7. The length of the CDR3 is 14 residues. Germline values: CDR1 SGHAT, CDR2 FQNNGV. CDR3 nucleotide sequence: TGTGCCAGCAGTCTTACTGGACAGGGGACTGAAGCTTTCTTT. It specifies CASSLTGQGTEAFF. The entire variable domain, with the rest obtained from reference TRBV11-2 and TRBJ1-1, is as follows: EAGVAQSPRYKIIEKRQSVAFWCNPISGHATLYWYQQILGQGPKLLIQFQNNGVVDDSQLPKDRFSAERLKGVDSTLKIQPAKLEDSAVYLCASSLTGQGTEAFFGQGTRLTVV.

The chain is built from TRBV15 and TRBJ1-4; D gene ambiguous. Germline CDR1 is LNHNV and CDR2 is YYDKDF (reference sequence). Trimming removed 5 bases at V and 1 base at J, with 8 bases between. The length of the CDR3 is 14 residues. CDR3 coding DNA: TGTGCCACCAGCGGTCGAGGAACTAATGAAAAACTGTTTTTT. Amino acid sequence: CATSGRGTNEKLFF.

The chain couples TRBV19 to TRBJ2-5; D is unclear. The CDR3 loop spans 13 amino acids. CDR1 and CDR2 (germline): LNHDA, SQIVND (reference sequence). V was cut by 2 bases and J by 4 bases, with 8 bases left in between. The CDR3 DNA sequence: TGTGCCAGTAGTATACCACAACGAGAGACCCAGTACTTC. Translating gives CASSIPQRETQYF.

The V call is TRBV5-1, the J call TRBJ1-1, with 8 bases lining up with TRBD1. This CDR3 region has 14 residues. V gave up 1 base and J gave up 4 bases; unmatched junction bases: 3. In germline, CDR1 is SGHRS, CDR2 YFSETQ. The CDR3 sequence: CASSLTGGSTEAFF. In DNA form, the CDR3 reads TGCGCCAGCAGCTTGACAGGGGGAAGCACTGAAGCTTTCTTT. The whole variable domain, filled in from reference TRBV5-1 and TRBJ1-1, reads KAGVTQTPRYLIKTRGQQVTLSCSPISGHRSVSWYQQTPGQGLQFLFEYFSETQRNKGNFPGRFSGRQFSNSRSEMNVSTLELGDSALYLCASSLTGGSTEAFFGQGTRLTVV.

The CDR3 DNA reads TGTGCCAGCAGCCAAGATTTACAGGTTACTGTGTCCGGGGAGCTGTTTTTT. It translates to CASSQDLQVTVSGELFF. This rearrangement joins TRBV3-1 (or the pseudogene TRBV3-2) to TRBJ2-2; D is perhaps TRBD1 (5 bases). CDR1 is LGHDT and CDR2 is YNNKEL in the germline V gene (reference sequence). The CDR3 has 17 amino acids. The V end was cut by 0 bases, the J end by 6 bases, with 17 bases between.

The chain carries TRBV13 and TRBJ2-3; 11 nucleotides line up with TRBD2. The CDR3 covers 18 residues. V lost 0 bases to trimming and J lost 5 bases; unmatched junction nucleotides: 10. CDR1 and CDR2 (germline): PRHDT, FYEKMQ (reference sequence). The CDR3 DNA is TGTGCCAGCAGCTTAGGTAGCGGGGGGGCCGCAGTCAGAGATACGCAGTATTTT. This sequence encodes CASSLGSGGAAVRDTQYF.